Presented here are 4 T cell receptor beta chains from one specimen sequenced in a study of cytomegalovirus exposure and HLA in healthy donors. Both 60 Vbeta primers and 13 Jbeta primers went into the PCR. TCRdb keeps only in-frame clones here, not all; method: immunoSEQ multiplex PCR. This table has roughly 150,000 clones, around 80% appearing once. The sequencing input was PBMCs. The receptors come from a male donor in good health and CMV-seronegative.

V gene TRBV5-1 combines with J gene TRBJ2-7, with TRBD1 matching 12 bases. The germline V gene has CDR1 SGHRS and CDR2 YFSETQ. V was clipped by 4 bases and J by 7 bases; unmatched bases: 15. The CDR3 sequence is 17 residues long. CDR3 nucleotides: TGCGCCAGCAGCCCAACTCAGGGGGACAGGGGGCGGCGGGAGCAGTACTTC. The encoded protein is CASSPTQGDRGRREQYF.

The J gene is TRBJ2-1, the V gene TRBV5-1, with 10 bases fitting TRBD2. Looked up from germline, CDR1 is SGHRS and CDR2 is YFSETQ. V gave up 0 bases and J gave up 5 bases; unmatched junction bases: 5. The CDR3 contains 16 residues. CDR3 DNA: TGCGCCAGCAGCTTGGGGCTAGCGGGGGTAAACAATGAGCAGTTCTTC. This gives the protein CASSLGLAGVNNEQFF.

This chain connects TRBV6-6 to TRBJ1-6; D perhaps matches TRBD1 (6 bases). The CDR3 runs to 15 residues. Trimming took 0 bases from V and 13 from J, leaving 16 bases between them. Looked up from germline, CDR1 is MNHNY and CDR2 is SVGAGI (reference sequence). CDR3 residues: CASSYSQGLGMPLHF. The CDR3 DNA reads TGTGCCAGCAGTTACTCCCAGGGGCTTGGGATGCCCCTCCACTTT.

This clone came up once. The gene calls are TRBV5-4 and TRBJ2-1; D possibly corresponds to TRBD2 (6 bases). Germline CDR1 and CDR2: SGHNT and YYREEE (reference sequence). Deletions cut 0 bases from V and 1 base from J, with 14 bases between. The CDR3 loop spans 17 amino acids. CDR3 coding DNA: TGTGCCAGCAGCTTGGGCGGGCAGGCGGGGTCCTACAATGAGCAGTTCTTC. Encoded protein: CASSLGGQAGSYNEQFF.